The 9 T cell receptor beta chains presented below share a single source sample, sequenced in a study of CD8+ T cells in alopecia areata. Extracted from the samples, RNA was reverse transcribed into cDNA to serve as the sequencing template. Repertoires were generated with immunoSEQ multiplex PCR, while TCRdb's copy carries only in-frame clones and drops some. The sample holds more than 95,000 clones, about 60% seen once. Sequenced input: CD4+ T cells sorted from blood. The receptors come from a human donor in good health.

This chain connects TRBV29-1 to TRBJ2-7, with 7 bases that match TRBD1. Trimming at V came to 1 base and at J to 3 bases, leaving 3 bases not matched to a gene. Per the germline V gene, CDR1 is SQVTM and CDR2 is ANQGSEA. CDR3 length: 13 residues. The CDR3 sequence: CSVEVQGSYEQYF. The CDR3 bases are TGCAGCGTTGAAGTACAGGGGAGCTACGAGCAGTACTTC.

The gene calls are TRBV29-1 and TRBJ2-5; weak D call: TRBD2 (5 bases). V shed 6 bases and J shed 4 bases, with 9 bases lying between them. The CDR3 has 11 amino acids. CDR1 is SQVTM, CDR2 ANQGSEA, per germline. The CDR3 DNA reads TGCAGCGTCGCGGGTACAGAGACCCAGTACTTC. This sequence encodes CSVAGTETQYF.

The chain has TRBV7-2 and TRBJ2-5, with D unresolved. The V gene lost 1 base and the J gene lost 0 bases, with 3 bases spanning the gap. Germline V gene lookup returns CDR1 SGHTA and CDR2 FQGNSA. The CDR3 consists of 13 residues. The CDR3, as DNA: TGTGCCAGCAGCTTAGTCAACCAAGAGACCCAGTACTTC. This encodes CASSLVNQETQYF.

The V gene is TRBV5-1, the J gene TRBJ2-3; D is unresolved. The CDR3 runs to 14 residues. Germline CDR1 SGHRS, CDR2 YFSETQ. V lost 7 bases to trimming and J lost 0 bases, with 12 bases between them. CDR3 nucleotide sequence: TGCGCCAGCGAAGACAAAACCAGCACAGATACGCAGTATTTT. Amino acids: CASEDKTSTDTQYF.

This clone showed up just a few times. This rearrangement joins TRBV29-1 to TRBJ2-5; D is uncertain. The CDR3 runs to 14 residues. Trimming took 3 bases from V and 1 from J, leaving 12 bases between them. Germline CDR1 is SQVTM and CDR2 is ANQGSEA. The CDR3 coding sequence is TGCAGCGTTGACTCTGGGGTGGGCCAAGAGACCCAGTACTTC. This translates into CSVDSGVGQETQYF.

This clone was seen only a few times. CDR3 amino acids: CASSARTRSNEQYF. The CDR3 DNA follows: TGTGCCAGCAGCGCCCGGACTAGGTCCAACGAGCAGTACTTC. V usage is TRBV7-2 and J usage is TRBJ2-7, with 7 bases fitting TRBD2. The germline V gene has CDR1 SGHTA and CDR2 FQGNSA. J lost 5 bases, V lost 5 bases, and 9 bases had no gene match. There are 14 residues in the CDR3. The full variable domain, with the rest looked up from reference TRBV7-2 and TRBJ2-7, is GAGVSQSPSNKVTEKGKDVELRCDPISGHTALYWYRQSLGQGLEFLIYFQGNSAPDKSGLPSDRFSAERTGGSVSTLTIQRTQQEDSAVYLCASSARTRSNEQYFGPGTRLTVT.

The chain is built from TRBV14 and TRBJ1-1, with a weak D call TRBD1 (5 bases). The V gene's germline CDR1 is SGHDN and CDR2 FVKESK. The CDR3 consists of 14 residues. Trimming took 6 bases from V and 2 from J, leaving 13 bases between them. CDR3 sequence reads: CASRIAGTNTEAFF. CDR3 sequence (DNA): TGTGCCAGCAGAATCGCAGGGACCAACACTGAAGCTTTCTTT.

This rearrangement joins TRBV29-1 to TRBJ2-5, with D tentatively TRBD2 (6 bases). Germline values: CDR1 SQVTM, CDR2 ANQGSEA. V was clipped by 6 bases and J by 5 bases, with 19 bases between them. The CDR3 consists of 14 residues. CDR3 loop: CSVGRLAIRETQYF. As DNA, the CDR3 is TGCAGCGTAGGCCGGCTAGCGATAAGGGAGACCCAGTACTTC. The full variable domain, completed using reference TRBV29-1 and TRBJ2-5, is SAVISQKPSRDICQRGTSLTIQCQVDSQVTMMFWYRQQPGQSLTLIATANQGSEATYESGFVIDKFPISRPNLTFSTLTVSNMSPEDSSIYLCSVGRLAIRETQYFGPGTRLLVL.

This clone appeared a few times. This rearrangement joins TRBV5-1 to TRBJ2-1, with 10 bases that match TRBD1. The CDR3 extends over 17 amino acids. The V segment lost 0 bases and the J segment 8 bases; nucleotides outside the gene matches: 11. The germline gives CDR1 SGHRS, CDR2 YFSETQ. The DNA for the CDR3 is TGCGCCAGCAGCTTGGGACGGCGGACAGGGGGAATGGATGAGCAGTTCTTC. The encoded protein is CASSLGRRTGGMDEQFF.